Listed here are 8 T cell receptor beta chains from one sample, sequenced in a study of blood T cells in healthy people across ages. Through a sample-barcoded 5' primer and a J-beta primer mix, a second PCR was run for 7 to 11 cycles. TCRdb redid the calling of the 5' RACE reads with MiXCR, one entry per CDR3 protein. The sample holds 380,000 or so distinct CDR3 sequences; more than 45% are singletons and the top ten take about 54%. Sequences were obtained from blood. The receptors shown here come from a man aged 60 to 69 in good health.

This chain joins TRBV4-1 and TRBJ2-7; D is possibly TRBD2 (7 bases). Germline CDR1 is MGHRA and CDR2 is YSYEKL. The CDR3 has 15 residues. Deletions cut 1 base from V and 4 bases from J, with 14 bases between. In DNA form, the CDR3 reads TGCGCCAGCAGCCAAGGGGGGGGACAAAATTACGAGCAGTACTTC. As protein: CASSQGGGQNYEQYF.

The chain uses TRBV12-3 or TRBV12-4 and TRBJ2-3; unclear D gene. V shed 5 bases and J shed 4 bases, with 10 bases lying between them. The CDR3 sequence is 13 residues long. CDR3: CASSTPRADTQYF. CDR3 coding DNA: TGTGCCAGCAGTACACCGAGAGCAGATACGCAGTATTTT.

CDR3 protein: CASSQDPPRQPLTDTQYF. Written as DNA, the CDR3 is TGTGCCAGCAGCCAAGATCCTCCCCGTCAGCCCCTCACAGATACGCAGTATTTT. The chain joins TRBV3-1 to TRBJ2-3; D uncertain. This CDR3 contains 18 residues. Germline CDR1 and CDR2: LGHDT and YNNKEL (reference sequence). V shed 0 bases and J shed 2 bases, with 18 bases lying between them.

The chain employs TRBV5-1 and TRBJ2-6; the D gene is possibly TRBD1 (5 bases). Looked up from germline, CDR1 is SGHRS and CDR2 is YFSETQ. The CDR3 extends over 15 amino acids. Trimming pared 7 bases from V and 1 base from J, leaving 12 bases between. The CDR3: CASQTVQSGANVLTF. DNA of the CDR3: TGCGCCAGCCAGACAGTGCAATCTGGGGCCAACGTCCTGACTTTC.

This clonotype appeared a few times. The chain uses TRBV4-3 and TRBJ2-5; 10 nucleotides agree with TRBD1. CDR1 and CDR2 from the germline V gene are LGHNA and YSLEER. The CDR3 is 16 residues long. V dropped 2 bases and J dropped 11; count of bases not matched to a gene: 14. This chain's CDR3 is CASSQTDPGTGASQYF. CDR3 sequence (DNA): TGCGCCAGCAGCCAAACAGATCCCGGGACAGGGGCCTCGCAGTACTTC.

The table lists this clonotype with many counts. In DNA, the CDR3 is TGTGCCAGCAGTTACCGGGACAGCAGCCCCTACGAGCAGTACTTC. Amino acid sequence: CASSYRDSSPYEQYF. The genes are TRBV12-3 or TRBV12-4 and TRBJ2-7; TRBD1 matches 7 bases. The CDR3 consists of 15 residues. V gave up 4 bases and J gave up 2 bases; unmatched junction bases: 8.

At least ten counts were recorded for this clonotype. The rearrangement links TRBV20-1 to TRBJ2-3, with D perhaps TRBD1 (5 bases). CDR1 is DFQATT, CDR2 SNEGSKA, per germline (reference sequence). This CDR3 spans 17 amino acids. V shed 0 bases and J shed 6 bases, with 22 bases lying between them. The CDR3 DNA sequence: TGCAGTGCTAGAGATTTCGGACAAGCGCGGTCCCCGGATACGCAGTATTTT. This sequence encodes CSARDFGQARSPDTQYF.

The chain employs TRBV5-6 and TRBJ2-7; D may be TRBD1 (5 bases). Germline CDR1 and CDR2: SGHDT and YYEEEE. This CDR3 spans 13 amino acids. Trimming cost V 3 bases and J 5 bases, with 12 bases left between them. In nucleotides, the CDR3 is TGTGCCAGCAGCTCGCAGGGATTCGACGAGCAGTACTTC. Translation: CASSSQGFDEQYF.